The present TCR beta chain was sequenced within a study of cytomegalovirus exposure and HLA in healthy donors. Regarding the study as a whole: The study reported that TCR beta sequences accurately predicted HLA-A and HLA-B alleles in most subjects. Productive status was seen about 87% or about 30% of the time for most TCR beta V segments in an earlier analysis. In a later analysis, V- and J-gene trimming of beta chains associated with a DCLRE1C missense variant, replicated independently. A reported reduction in N-insertions relative to the approximately 670-donor mean was seen in an Asian-associated ancestry cluster in a later analysis.

Details on this clone: Antigen specificity is unknown.

PCR amplification relied on 60 Vbeta primers (plus 13 Jbeta primers). TCRdb keeps only in-frame clones here, not all; method: immunoSEQ multiplex PCR. The sample consists of approximately 140,000 clones, about 76% of them appearing once. Germline values: CDR1 SEHNR, CDR2 FQNEAQ (reference sequence). This CDR3 comprises 16 residues. The source of this sequence is a young man in good health and CMV-seronegative. Sequenced: PBMCs. V gene TRBV7-9 combines with J gene TRBJ2-5; possible D gene TRBD2, 7 bases. The J call is in doubt because the DNA end fits TRBJ2-7 better. CDR3 residues: CASSLDVGGPLYEQYF. In DNA, the CDR3 is TGTGCCAGCAGCTTAGACGTGGGGGGGCCCCTCTACGAGCAGTACTTC.